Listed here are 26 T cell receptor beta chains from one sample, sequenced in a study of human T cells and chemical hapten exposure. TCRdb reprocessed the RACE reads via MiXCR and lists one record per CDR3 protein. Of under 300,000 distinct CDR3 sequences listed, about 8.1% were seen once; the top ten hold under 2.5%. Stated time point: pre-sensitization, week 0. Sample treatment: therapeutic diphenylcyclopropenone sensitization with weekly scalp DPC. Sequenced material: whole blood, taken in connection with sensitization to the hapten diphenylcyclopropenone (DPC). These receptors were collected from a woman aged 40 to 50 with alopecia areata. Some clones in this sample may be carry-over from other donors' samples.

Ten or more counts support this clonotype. Here the CDR3 DNA reads TGTGCCAGCAGGACAGGGGTTTGGGAAAAACTGTTTTTT. Translation gives CASRTGVWEKLFF. V is TRBV28 and J is TRBJ1-4; TRBD1 matches 8 bases. The CDR3 contains 13 residues. The V and J ends lost 6 bases and 8 bases, in that order; junction bases with no gene match: 5. The germline V gene has CDR1 MDHEN and CDR2 SYDVKM.

The CDR3 DNA reads as TGTGCCAGGATGGTCCTCTCCCCCGTCGAGCAGTACTTC. Protein product: CARMVLSPVEQYF. The rearrangement joins TRBV27 to TRBJ2-7; D not certain. The CDR3 is made up of 13 amino acids. Germline assignment: CDR1 MNHEY and CDR2 SMNVEV (reference sequence). Deletions cut 9 bases from V and 6 bases from J, with 18 bases between.

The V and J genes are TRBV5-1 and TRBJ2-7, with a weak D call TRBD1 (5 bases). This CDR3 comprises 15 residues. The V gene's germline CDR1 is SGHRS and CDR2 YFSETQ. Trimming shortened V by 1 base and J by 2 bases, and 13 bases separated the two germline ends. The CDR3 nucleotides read TGCGCCAGCAGCTTGCAGGGTCCTCCTACCTACGAGCAGTACTTC. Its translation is CASSLQGPPTYEQYF.

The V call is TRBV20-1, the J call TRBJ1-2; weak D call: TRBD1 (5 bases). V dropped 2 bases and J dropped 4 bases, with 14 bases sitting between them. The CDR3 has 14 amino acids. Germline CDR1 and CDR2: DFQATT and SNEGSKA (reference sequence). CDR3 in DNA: TGCAGTGCTAGAACGGTTCCTCAGGGCTATGGCTACACCTTC. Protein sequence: CSARTVPQGYGYTF.

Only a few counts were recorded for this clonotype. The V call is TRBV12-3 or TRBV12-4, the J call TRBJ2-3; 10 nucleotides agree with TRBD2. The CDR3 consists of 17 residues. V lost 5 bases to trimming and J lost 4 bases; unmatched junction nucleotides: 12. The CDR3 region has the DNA TGTGCCAGCAGTCCTAAATTTAGCGGGAGGATTGCAGATACGCAGTATTTT. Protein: CASSPKFSGRIADTQYF.

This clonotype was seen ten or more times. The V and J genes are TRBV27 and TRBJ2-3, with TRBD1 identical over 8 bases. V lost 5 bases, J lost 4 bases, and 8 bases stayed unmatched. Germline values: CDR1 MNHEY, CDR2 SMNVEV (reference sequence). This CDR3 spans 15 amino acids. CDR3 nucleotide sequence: TGTGCCAGCAGTGTGCAGGACAGGGTGTCAGATACGCAGTATTTT. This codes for CASSVQDRVSDTQYF.

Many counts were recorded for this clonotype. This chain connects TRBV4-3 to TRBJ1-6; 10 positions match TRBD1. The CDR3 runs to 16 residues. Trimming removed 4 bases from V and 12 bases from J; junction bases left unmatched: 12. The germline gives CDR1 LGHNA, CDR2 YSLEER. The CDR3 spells CASSLYTGTGDLPLHF. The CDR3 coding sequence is TGCGCCAGCAGCCTCTATACCGGGACAGGGGACTTACCCCTCCACTTT.

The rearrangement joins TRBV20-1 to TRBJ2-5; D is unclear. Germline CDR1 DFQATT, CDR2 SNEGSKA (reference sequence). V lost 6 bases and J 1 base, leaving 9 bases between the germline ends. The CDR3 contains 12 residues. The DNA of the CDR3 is TGCAGTGCCCTCCGGACCCAAGAGACCCAGTACTTC. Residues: CSALRTQETQYF.

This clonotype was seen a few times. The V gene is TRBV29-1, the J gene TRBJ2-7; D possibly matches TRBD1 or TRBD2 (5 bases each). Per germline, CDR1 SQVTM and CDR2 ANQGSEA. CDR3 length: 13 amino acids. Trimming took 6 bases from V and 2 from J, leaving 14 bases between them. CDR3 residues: CSVAGTVTYEQYF. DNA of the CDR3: TGCAGCGTAGCCGGGACCGTAACCTACGAGCAGTACTTC.

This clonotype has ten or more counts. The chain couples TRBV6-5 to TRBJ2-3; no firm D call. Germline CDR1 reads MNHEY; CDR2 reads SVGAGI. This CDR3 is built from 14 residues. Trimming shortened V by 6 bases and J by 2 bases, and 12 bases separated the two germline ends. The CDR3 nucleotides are TGTGCCAGCAGCTCCGGACCGAACACAGATACGCAGTATTTT. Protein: CASSSGPNTDTQYF.

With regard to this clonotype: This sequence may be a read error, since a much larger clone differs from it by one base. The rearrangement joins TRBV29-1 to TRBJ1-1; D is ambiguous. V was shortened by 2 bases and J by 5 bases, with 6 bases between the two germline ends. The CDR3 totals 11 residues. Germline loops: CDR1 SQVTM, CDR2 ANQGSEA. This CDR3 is CSVETGTEAFF. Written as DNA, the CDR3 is TGCAGCGTTGAAACGGGGACTGAAGCTTTCTTT.

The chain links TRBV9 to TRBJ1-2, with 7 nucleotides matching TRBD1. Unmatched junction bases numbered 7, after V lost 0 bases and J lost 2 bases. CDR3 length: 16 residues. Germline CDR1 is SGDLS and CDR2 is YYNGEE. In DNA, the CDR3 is TGTGCCAGCAGCGTAGGGGACAGCATTACAAACTATGGCTACACCTTC. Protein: CASSVGDSITNYGYTF.

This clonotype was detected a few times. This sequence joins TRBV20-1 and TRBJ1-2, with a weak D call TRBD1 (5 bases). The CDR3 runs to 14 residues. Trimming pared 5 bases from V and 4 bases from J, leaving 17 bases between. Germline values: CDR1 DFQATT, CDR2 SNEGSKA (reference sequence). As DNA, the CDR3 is TGCAGTGCTCTGTCCCGGGACGGCCTCTATGGCTACACCTTC. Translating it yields CSALSRDGLYGYTF.

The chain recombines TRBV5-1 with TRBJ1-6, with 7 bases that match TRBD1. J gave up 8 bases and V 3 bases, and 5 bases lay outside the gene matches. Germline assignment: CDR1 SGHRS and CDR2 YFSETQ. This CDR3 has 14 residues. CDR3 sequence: CASSSGQWDSPLHF. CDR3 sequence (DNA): TGCGCCAGCAGCTCGGGACAGTGGGATTCACCCCTCCACTTT. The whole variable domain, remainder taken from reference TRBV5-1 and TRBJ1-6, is KAGVTQTPRYLIKTRGQQVTLSCSPISGHRSVSWYQQTPGQGLQFLFEYFSETQRNKGNFPGRFSGRQFSNSRSEMNVSTLELGDSALYLCASSSGQWDSPLHFGNGTRLTVT.

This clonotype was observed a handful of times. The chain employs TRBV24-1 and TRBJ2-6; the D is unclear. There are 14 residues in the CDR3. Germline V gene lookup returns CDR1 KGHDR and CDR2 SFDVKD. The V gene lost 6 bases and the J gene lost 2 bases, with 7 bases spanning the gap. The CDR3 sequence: CATSNRAGANVLTF. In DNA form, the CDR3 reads TGTGCCACCAGTAATAGGGCTGGGGCCAACGTCCTGACTTTC.

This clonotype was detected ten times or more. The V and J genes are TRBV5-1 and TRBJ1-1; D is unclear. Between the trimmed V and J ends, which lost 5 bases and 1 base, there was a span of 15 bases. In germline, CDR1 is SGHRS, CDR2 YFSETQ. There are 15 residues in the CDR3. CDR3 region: CASSSEGSSNTEAFF. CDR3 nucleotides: TGCGCCAGCAGTTCAGAAGGATCCTCGAACACTGAAGCTTTCTTT.

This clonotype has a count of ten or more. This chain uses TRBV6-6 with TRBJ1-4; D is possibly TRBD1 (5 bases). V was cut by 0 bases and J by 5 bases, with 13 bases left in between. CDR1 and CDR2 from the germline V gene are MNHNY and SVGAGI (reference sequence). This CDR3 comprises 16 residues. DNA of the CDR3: TGTGCCAGCAGTTACTCGTGGGGGACTGGGAATGAAAAACTGTTTTTT. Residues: CASSYSWGTGNEKLFF.

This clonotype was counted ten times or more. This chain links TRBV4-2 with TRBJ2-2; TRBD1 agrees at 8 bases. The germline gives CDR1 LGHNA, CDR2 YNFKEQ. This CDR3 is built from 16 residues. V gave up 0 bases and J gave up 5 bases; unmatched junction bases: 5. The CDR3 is CASSQDQGARTGELFF. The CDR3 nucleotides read TGTGCCAGCAGCCAAGATCAGGGGGCGAGGACCGGGGAGCTGTTTTTT.

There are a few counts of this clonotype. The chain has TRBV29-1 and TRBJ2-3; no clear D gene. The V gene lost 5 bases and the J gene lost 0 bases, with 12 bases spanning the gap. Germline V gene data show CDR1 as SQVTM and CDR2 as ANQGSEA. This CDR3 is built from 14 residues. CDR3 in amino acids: CSVRWMTSTDTQYF. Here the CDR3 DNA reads TGCAGCGTTCGATGGATGACTAGCACAGATACGCAGTATTTT.

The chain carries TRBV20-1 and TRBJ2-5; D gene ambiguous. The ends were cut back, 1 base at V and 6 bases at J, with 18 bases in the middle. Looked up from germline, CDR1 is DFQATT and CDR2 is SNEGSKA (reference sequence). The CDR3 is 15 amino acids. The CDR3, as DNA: TGCAGTGCTAGAGTCGGCAGCGCTGATCAGAAGACCCAGTACTTC. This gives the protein CSARVGSADQKTQYF.

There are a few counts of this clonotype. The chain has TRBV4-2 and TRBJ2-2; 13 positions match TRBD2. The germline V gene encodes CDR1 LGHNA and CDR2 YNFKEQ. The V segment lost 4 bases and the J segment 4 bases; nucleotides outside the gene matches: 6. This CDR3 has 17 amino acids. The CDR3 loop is CASSLWTSGSTTGELFF. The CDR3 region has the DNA TGTGCCAGCAGCCTTTGGACTAGCGGGAGTACCACCGGGGAGCTGTTTTTT.

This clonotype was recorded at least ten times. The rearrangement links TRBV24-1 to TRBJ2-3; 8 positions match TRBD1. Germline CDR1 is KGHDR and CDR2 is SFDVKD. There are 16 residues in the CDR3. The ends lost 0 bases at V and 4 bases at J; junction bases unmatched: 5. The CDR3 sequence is CATSDLVRGRSDTQYF. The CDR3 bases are TGTGCCACCAGTGATTTGGTCAGGGGGCGGTCAGATACGCAGTATTTT.

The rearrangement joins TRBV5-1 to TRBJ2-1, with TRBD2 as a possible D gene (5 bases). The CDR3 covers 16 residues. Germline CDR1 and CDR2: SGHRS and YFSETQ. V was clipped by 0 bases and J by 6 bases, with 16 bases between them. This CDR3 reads CASSLAGVGLGNEQFF. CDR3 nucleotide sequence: TGCGCCAGCAGCTTGGCCGGGGTAGGGTTGGGCAATGAGCAGTTCTTC.

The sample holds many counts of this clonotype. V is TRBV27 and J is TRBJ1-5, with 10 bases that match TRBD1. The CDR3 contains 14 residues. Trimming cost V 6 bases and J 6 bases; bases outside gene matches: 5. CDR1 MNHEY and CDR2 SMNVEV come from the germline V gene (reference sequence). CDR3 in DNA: TGTGCCAGCAGGGGACAGGGGTTCGGTCAGCCCCAGCATTTT. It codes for CASRGQGFGQPQHF.

CDR3 DNA: TGCAGTGCTAGAGTAAGCGTATATGAGCAGTTCTTC. It encodes CSARVSVYEQFF. This chain joins TRBV20-1 and TRBJ2-1; D remains unclear. The V and J ends lost 1 base and 8 bases respectively, with 9 bases between them. Germline CDR1 DFQATT, CDR2 SNEGSKA (reference sequence). The CDR3 consists of 12 residues.

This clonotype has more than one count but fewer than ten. The CDR3 coding sequence is TGTGCCAGCCGTACTGACTACCCCTCTGGAAACACCATATATTTT. Translating it yields CASRTDYPSGNTIYF. The V gene is TRBV6-1, the J gene TRBJ1-3; D unclear. Trimming took off 8 bases at V and 0 bases at J, with 14 bases between the two ends. This CDR3 has 15 amino acids. Per the germline V gene, CDR1 is MNHNS and CDR2 is SASEGT.